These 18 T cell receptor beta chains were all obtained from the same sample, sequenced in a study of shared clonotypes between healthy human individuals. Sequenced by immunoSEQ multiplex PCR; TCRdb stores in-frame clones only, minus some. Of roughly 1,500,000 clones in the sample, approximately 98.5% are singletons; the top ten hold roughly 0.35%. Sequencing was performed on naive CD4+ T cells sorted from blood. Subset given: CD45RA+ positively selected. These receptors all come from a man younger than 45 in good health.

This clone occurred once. In DNA, the CDR3 is TGTGCCAGCAGCGTAGCTCCGACAGGGATGGGCCAAGAGACCCAGTACTTC. Translation: CASSVAPTGMGQETQYF. This chain links TRBV9 with TRBJ2-5; 7 positions match TRBD1. After removal of 0 bases from V and 1 base from J, the junction contained 9 bases not matched to a gene. Germline CDR1 and CDR2: SGDLS and YYNGEE. This CDR3 is 17 amino acids long.

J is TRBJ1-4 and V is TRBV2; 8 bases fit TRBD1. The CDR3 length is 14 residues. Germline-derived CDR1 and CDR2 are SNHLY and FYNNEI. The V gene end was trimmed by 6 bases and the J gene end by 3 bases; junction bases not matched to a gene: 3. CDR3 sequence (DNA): TGTGCCAGCAGGGCAGGGGGCTCTAATGAAAAACTGTTTTTT. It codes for CASRAGGSNEKLFF.

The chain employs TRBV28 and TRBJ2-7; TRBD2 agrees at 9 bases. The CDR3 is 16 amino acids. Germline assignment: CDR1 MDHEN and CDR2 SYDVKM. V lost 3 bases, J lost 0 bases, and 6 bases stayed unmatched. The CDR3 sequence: CASSLLAGGISYEQYF. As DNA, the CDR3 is TGTGCCAGCAGTTTGCTGGCGGGAGGGATCTCCTACGAGCAGTACTTC.

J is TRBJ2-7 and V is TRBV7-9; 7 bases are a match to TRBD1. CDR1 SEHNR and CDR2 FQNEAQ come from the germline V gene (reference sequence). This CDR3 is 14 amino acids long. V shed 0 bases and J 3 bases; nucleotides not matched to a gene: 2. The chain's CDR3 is CASSLANRGYEQYF. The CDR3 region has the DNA TGTGCCAGCAGCTTAGCAAACAGGGGCTACGAGCAGTACTTC.

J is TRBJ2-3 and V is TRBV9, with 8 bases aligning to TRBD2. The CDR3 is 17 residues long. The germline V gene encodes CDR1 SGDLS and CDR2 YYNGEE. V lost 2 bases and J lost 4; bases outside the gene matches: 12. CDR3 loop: CASSVSGGPVRADTQYF. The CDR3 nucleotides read TGTGCCAGCAGCGTTTCGGGAGGGCCGGTCCGGGCAGATACGCAGTATTTT.

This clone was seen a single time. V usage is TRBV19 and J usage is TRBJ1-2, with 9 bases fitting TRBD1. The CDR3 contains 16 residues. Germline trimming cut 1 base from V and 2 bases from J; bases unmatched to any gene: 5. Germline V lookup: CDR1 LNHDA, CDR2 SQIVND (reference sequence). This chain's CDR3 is CASSIVLTGGNYGYTF. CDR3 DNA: TGTGCCAGTAGTATAGTATTGACAGGGGGAAACTATGGCTACACCTTC.

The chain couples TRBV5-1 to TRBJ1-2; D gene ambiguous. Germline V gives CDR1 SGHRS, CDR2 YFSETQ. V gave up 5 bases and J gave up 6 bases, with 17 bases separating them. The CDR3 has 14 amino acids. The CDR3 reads CASSRTDGVDGYTF. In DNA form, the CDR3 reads TGCGCCAGCAGTCGAACCGACGGGGTCGATGGCTACACCTTC.

The CDR3 spells CASSLKVWVVDRGTNEQFF. The CDR3 DNA reads TGTGCCAGCAGTTTGAAGGTCTGGGTGGTGGACAGGGGTACGAATGAGCAGTTCTTC. The J gene is TRBJ2-1, the V gene TRBV27, with 9 bases lining up with TRBD1. Germline lookup yields CDR1 MNHEY and CDR2 SMNVEV (reference sequence). CDR3 length: 19 residues. V lost 3 bases to trimming and J lost 7 bases; unmatched junction nucleotides: 19.

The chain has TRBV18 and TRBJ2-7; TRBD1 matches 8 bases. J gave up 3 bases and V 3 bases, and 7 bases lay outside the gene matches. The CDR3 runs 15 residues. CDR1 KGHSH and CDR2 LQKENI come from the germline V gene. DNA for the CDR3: TGTGCCAGCTCACCGCAGACAGGGGAATACTACGAGCAGTACTTC. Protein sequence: CASSPQTGEYYEQYF.

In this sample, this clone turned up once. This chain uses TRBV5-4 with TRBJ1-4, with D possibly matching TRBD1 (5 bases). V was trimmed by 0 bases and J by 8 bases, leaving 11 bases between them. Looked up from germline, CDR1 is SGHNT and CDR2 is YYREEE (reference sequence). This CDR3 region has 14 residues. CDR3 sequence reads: CASSLDQGGEKLFF. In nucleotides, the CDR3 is TGTGCCAGCAGCTTGGACCAGGGAGGAGAAAAACTGTTTTTT.

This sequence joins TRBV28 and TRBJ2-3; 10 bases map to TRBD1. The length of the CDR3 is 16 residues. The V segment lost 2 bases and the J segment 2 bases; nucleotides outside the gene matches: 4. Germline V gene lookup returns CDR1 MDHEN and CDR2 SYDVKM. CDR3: CASSLKGQGDTDTQYF. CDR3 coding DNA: TGTGCCAGCAGTTTAAAAGGACAGGGGGACACAGATACGCAGTATTTT.

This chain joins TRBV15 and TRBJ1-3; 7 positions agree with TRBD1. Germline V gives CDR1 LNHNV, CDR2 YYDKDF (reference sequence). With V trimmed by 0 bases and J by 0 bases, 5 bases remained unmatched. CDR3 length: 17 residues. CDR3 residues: CATSREGDSFSGNTIYF. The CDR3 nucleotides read TGTGCCACCAGCAGAGAGGGGGACAGTTTCTCTGGAAACACCATATATTTT.

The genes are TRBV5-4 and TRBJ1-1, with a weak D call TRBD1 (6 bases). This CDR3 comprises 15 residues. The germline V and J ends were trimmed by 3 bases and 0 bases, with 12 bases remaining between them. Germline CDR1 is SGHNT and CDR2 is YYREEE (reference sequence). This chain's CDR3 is CASSSRTELNTEAFF. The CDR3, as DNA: TGTGCCAGCAGCTCCCGGACAGAGTTGAACACTGAAGCTTTCTTT.

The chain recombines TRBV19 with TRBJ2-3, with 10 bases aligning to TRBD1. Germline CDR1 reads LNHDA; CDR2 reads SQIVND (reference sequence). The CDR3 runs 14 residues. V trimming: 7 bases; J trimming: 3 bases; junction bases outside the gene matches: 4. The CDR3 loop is CASKDRGLTDTQYF. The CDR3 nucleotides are TGTGCCAGTAAAGACAGGGGGCTTACAGATACGCAGTATTTT.

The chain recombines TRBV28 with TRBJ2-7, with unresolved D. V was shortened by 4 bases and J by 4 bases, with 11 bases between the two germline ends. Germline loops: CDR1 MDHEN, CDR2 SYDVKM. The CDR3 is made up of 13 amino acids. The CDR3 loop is CASSYPAPYEQYF. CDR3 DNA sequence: TGTGCCAGCAGTTACCCCGCCCCATACGAGCAGTACTTC.

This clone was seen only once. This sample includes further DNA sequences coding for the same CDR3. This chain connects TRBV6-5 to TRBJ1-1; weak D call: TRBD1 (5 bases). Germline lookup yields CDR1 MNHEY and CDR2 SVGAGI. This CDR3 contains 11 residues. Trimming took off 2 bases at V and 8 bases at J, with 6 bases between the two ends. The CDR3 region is CASSYGGEAFF. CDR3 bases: TGTGCCAGCAGTTACGGGGGAGAAGCTTTCTTT.

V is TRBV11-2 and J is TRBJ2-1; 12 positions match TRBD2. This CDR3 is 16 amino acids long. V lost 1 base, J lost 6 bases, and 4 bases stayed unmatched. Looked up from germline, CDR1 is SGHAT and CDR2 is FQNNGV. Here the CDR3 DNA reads TGTGCCAGCAGCTTAGCTTCTAGCGGGAGGGCCAATGAGCAGTTCTTC. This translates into CASSLASSGRANEQFF.

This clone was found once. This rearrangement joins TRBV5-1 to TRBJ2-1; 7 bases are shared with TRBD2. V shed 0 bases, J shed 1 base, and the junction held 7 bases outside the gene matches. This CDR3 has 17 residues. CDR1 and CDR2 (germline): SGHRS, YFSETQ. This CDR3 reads CASSLAPLAASYNEQFF. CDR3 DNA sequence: TGCGCCAGCAGCTTGGCCCCCCTAGCGGCTTCCTACAATGAGCAGTTCTTC.